Reported below is one T cell receptor (beta chain). The clone's antigen remains unknown. At one of its ends the junction is not consistent with the germline gene, which may arise from a read error. From the cysteine through the phenylalanine, the CDR3 covers 12 amino acids. This entry keeps only the CDR3 DNA: 36 bases, framed from base 1. As encoded in the germline V gene, CDR1 is SGHDT while CDR2 is YYEEEE. This record comes from a study of cytomegalovirus exposure and HLA in healthy donors (dated by TCRdb to about 2017). Background on the whole study: According to an earlier analysis of 587 of the donors, some 170 million T cells yielded some 120 million unique TCR beta sequences and about 300 Gb of sequence data. An early release covering roughly 580 HLA-typed donors comprised approximately 290 gigabases of sequencing data and approximately 85 million unique TCR sequences. Among the roughly 400 genotyped donors, 75% to 90% belonged to the genetic ancestry cluster associated with self-reported Caucasian donors. The study was designed to test whether signatures of past pathogen exposure could be identified by cataloging public T cell receptors. The study profiled the T cell repertoires of under 700 subjects by immunosequencing and related them to cytomegalovirus serostatus. Besides the first cohort of 500 to 700 subjects, a separate validation cohort made up of 120 different subjects was used. The study combined high-throughput TCR immunosequencing, statistical association of individual TCRs with disease status, and machine learning to predict cytomegalovirus infection status. A later analysis re-analyzed previously published TCR beta repertoires from 500 to 700 donors and added high-resolution HLA genotyping to study TCR occurrence patterns. The later analysis used no new phenotypic data to find candidate immune exposures, relying instead on TCR beta sequences and their occurrence across donors. An earlier analysis of around 580 of the donors used high-throughput TCR beta sequencing to judge whether each TCR beta V gene segment behaved as functional or pseudogenic. Donor age, sex, ethnicity and CMV serostatus were collected together with the repertoire data. A later genetic analysis took genome-wide SNP genotypes for about three fifths of the roughly 670 donors and used that subset as a discovery cohort. All discovery cohort repertoires had been generated on a single sequencing platform. Class I and class II HLA loci were covered by the typing at four-digit resolution. The number of donors typed differed by locus, with roughly 629-640 for A, B, C, DRB1 and DQB1, roughly 550 for DQA1, 600 to 610 for DPA1, and 400 to 490 for DPB1. Because of strong linkage in the cohort, roughly five DR-DQ haplotypes were treated as single units for association and clustering. On average, roughly 240,000 unique TCR beta nucleotide sequences were sequenced per donor among 398 genotyped donors of the cohort, with about 17% of those sequences being non-productive. Study-wide findings and limitations: In a later analysis, HLA-associated TCR beta chains were found to be more clonally expanded and to have lower generation probabilities than equally common non-associated chains. Linkage disequilibrium might explain the correlated functional status among segregating V segments, but an unknown experimental factor could not be ruled out. The cohort was sequenced for TCR beta chains only, and without alpha or paired-chain data the features that could be detected were limited. Compared with the roughly 700-donor mean, donors in an Asian-associated ancestry cluster had fewer N-insertions in productive TCRs, according to a later genetic analysis. While some public TCRs were present in many individuals, most TCR sequences turned up only very rarely across donors. The authors suggested that the approach could potentially be extended to other disease states and immunological phenotypes. A few of the identified cytomegalovirus-associated TCR beta chains were confirmed in vitro to be specific for cytomegalovirus antigens. Because some donors lacked HLA typing at each locus, the association tests relied only on the typed subset. Strong co-occurrence of HLA alleles, especially DR and DQ, made assigning TCR associations to individual alleles difficult. Roughly uniform sequencing depth across donors was assumed in presence/absence analyses, although this assumption may not hold. A further reported finding was that TCR beta sequences accurately predicted the HLA-A and HLA-B alleles for most subjects in the first cohort. V-gene and J-gene trimming of TCR beta chains was associated with a missense DCLRE1C variant in a later genetic analysis, and the association was replicated in an independent cohort. In a later analysis, most CMV-associated TCR beta chains were found to appear HLA-restricted, with HLA associations seemingly driven largely by CMV exposure. In an earlier analysis of roughly 560 of the donors, most TCR beta V segments were observed in productive rearrangements about 87% or about 30% of the time, broadly matching IMGT annotations. Immune exposure information for the cohort was limited to CMV serostatus. In both the original and validation cohorts, the classifier was reported to diagnose cytomegalovirus status with high specificity and sensitivity. Because the 87-base-pair reads could not distinguish some IMGT-functional V segments, including TRBV6-2 and TRBV6-3, those segments were excluded. Specific HLA alleles were associated with 15,000 to 20,000 TCR beta sequences at a false discovery rate of 0.05 in a later analysis. A total of 150 or so TCR beta chains were listed by the study as associated with cytomegalovirus. Because counts were too low, some 16 rarely observed V segments, including chromosome 9 orphons, were excluded from the earlier analysis of 587 of the donors. The sequencing pipeline was judged likely to have produced a cluster of highly shared sequence variants as a technical artifact. According to a later analysis, TCR association rates differed among HLA loci, with DRB1 alleles showing the most associated TCRs and HLA-C alleles showing the fewest. According to a later analysis, parvovirus B19, influenza, CMV and Epstein-Barr virus appeared linked to several top co-occurrence clusters.

The cohort was made up of approximately 670 healthy bone marrow donors. All cohort members were sampled while nominally healthy, although unrecorded immune exposures were likely present. The donor was CMV seropositive and belonged to the group of over 250 seropositive cohort members. A peripheral blood sample was collected from each donor, and TCR beta sequencing was performed on peripheral blood mononuclear cells. The Qiagen DNeasy Blood Extraction Kit was used to extract genomic DNA from the blood cell samples. Receptor libraries were prepared by the immunoSEQ multiplex PCR assay. The multiplex PCR relied on a mix of 60 forward primers for TCR Vbeta segments and 13 reverse primers for TCR Jbeta segments. A multiplex PCR assay on genomic DNA amplified the CDR3 region of rearranged TCR beta genes. Amplified TCR beta libraries were sequenced as 87-base-pair reads on the Illumina HiSeq System. On the study's bioinformatics: Across the 600 to 700 repertoires, a later analysis counted 78 million or so unique TCR beta chains, approximately 12 million of which were shared by at least two donors. A nearest-neighbor algorithm error-corrected the raw reads and collapsed the reads into unique sequences, merging closely related sequences to remove PCR and sequencing errors. Alignment of CDR3 sequences to IMGT reference sequences was used to assign V, D and J gene segments. For a sequence to be retained, a match of at least six nucleotides was required to both a V gene segment and a J gene segment. A rearrangement was called productive if the CDR3 had no stop codons and remained in frame with V and J, and every other rearrangement was called non-productive. CDR3 was defined by IMGT convention, running from the second conserved V-encoded cysteine to the conserved J-encoded phenylalanine. In an earlier analysis of just under 600 of the donors, sequences lacking an unambiguous match to a single V gene segment were excluded. In an earlier analysis of about 590 of the donors, a V segment was called functional when productive rearrangements were above 56.7%, and segregating when the standard deviation between donors exceeded 5%. A statistical classification framework was developed to diagnose cytomegalovirus status using the catalog of TCR beta chain sequences. A later analysis assigned V and J genes by comparing TCR nucleotide sequences with IMGT/GENE-DB human TR gene sequences. Using the TCRdist pipeline, a later analysis assigned CDR3 sequences along with most-parsimonious VDJ recombination scenarios. In a later analysis, each TCR beta chain was defined by its CDR3 amino acid sequence together with its V-gene family, and reads without a unique V-gene family were excluded. To address suspected cross-contamination and a sequencing artifact, a later analysis removed roughly 580 highly shared, low-generation-probability nucleotide sequences. In a later analysis, a clonal expansion index for each public chain was calculated from normalized within-repertoire ranks of inferred template counts. Generation probabilities in a later analysis came from a VDJ recombination model fitted to out-of-frame rearrangements, and those results were checked against IGoR. Hypergeometric tests were used in a later analysis to score TCR-TCR, TCR-HLA and TCR-CMV co-occurrence, with a repertoire-size bias correction applied to the TCR pairs. A later analysis estimated false discovery rates by permuting HLA or CMV assignments 20 times. In a later analysis, co-occurring TCRs were grouped with DBSCAN, and TCRdist sequence similarity was added when clustering was performed within HLA-allele-positive subsets. Repertoires with fewer than 30,000 or more than 120,000 public chains were left out of co-occurrence clustering, as were a handful of repertoires with anomalous nucleotide sharing. Held by TCRdb, this immuneACCESS table contains in-frame sequences only and omits some clones. Under half of the omission traces to an unresolved V gene where checked; the cause of the rest is unknown. Clone size and the V and J calls come from that table; the DNA yielded D and trimming. This sample holds fewer than 150,000 clones; about four fifths were observed only once. The top ten clonotypes cover more than 4% of the sample.

The sequence came from a man between 40 and 49 years old in good health and CMV-seropositive. The sample taken for sequencing was PBMCs. The rearranged chain carries TRBV5-6 and TRBJ2-3; 13 junctional bases match TRBD2. CDR3 region: CASRTSGRELIF. The DNA sequence is given as TGTGCCAGCCGGACTAGCGGGAGAGAACTAATTTTT.